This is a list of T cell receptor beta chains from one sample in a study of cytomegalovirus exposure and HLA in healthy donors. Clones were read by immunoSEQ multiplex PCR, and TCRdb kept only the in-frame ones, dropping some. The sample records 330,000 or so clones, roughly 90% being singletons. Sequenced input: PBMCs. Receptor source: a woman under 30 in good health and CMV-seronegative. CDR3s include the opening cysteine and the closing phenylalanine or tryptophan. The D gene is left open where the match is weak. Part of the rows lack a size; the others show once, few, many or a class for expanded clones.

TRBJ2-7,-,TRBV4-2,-,TGTGCCAGCAGCGCCTCAGGTTCTTACTCCTACGAGCAGTACTTC,CASSASGSYSYEQYF
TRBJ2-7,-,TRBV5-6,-,TGTGCCAGCACCACCGGCGGCGAGCAGTACTTC,CASTTGGEQYF
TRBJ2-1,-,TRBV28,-,TGTGCCAGCAATTCAATCTCCGCGGGCGAGCAGTTCTTC,CASNSISAGEQFF
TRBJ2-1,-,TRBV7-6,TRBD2,TGTGCCAGCAGCTTGACTAGCGCCTTCGATGAGCAGTTCTTC,CASSLTSAFDEQFF
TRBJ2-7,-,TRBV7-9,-,TGTGCCAGCAGCCCCGGGGGGCAGGGAGTGTACGAGCAGTACTTC,CASSPGGQGVYEQYF
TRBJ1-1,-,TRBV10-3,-,TGTGCCATCAATCCTGGAGGCGCGGACACTGAAGCTTTCTTT,CAINPGGADTEAFF
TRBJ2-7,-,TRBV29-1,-,TGCAGCGTTGAAGATCCACTATTCTACGAGCAGTACTTC,CSVEDPLFYEQYF
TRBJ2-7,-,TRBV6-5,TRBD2,TGTGCCAGCAGTTACGAGCGGGACCCATCCTACGAGCAGTACTTC,CASSYERDPSYEQYF
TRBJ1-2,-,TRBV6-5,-,TGTGCCAGCAGAATTGACATGAACTATGGCTACACCTTC,CASRIDMNYGYTF
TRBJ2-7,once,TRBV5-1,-,TGCGCCAGCAACACGGCTCCGGGGGCCTACGAGCAGTACTTC,CASNTAPGAYEQYF
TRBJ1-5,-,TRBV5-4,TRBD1,TGTGCCAGCAGCTTGGGCACAGGGGATCAGCCCCAGCATTTT,CASSLGTGDQPQHF
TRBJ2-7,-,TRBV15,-,TGTGCCACCAGCAGAGATCAGACGGGAGTAGGCGAGCAGTACTTC,CATSRDQTGVGEQYF
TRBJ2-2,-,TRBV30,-,TGTGCCTGGAGTGACGACTCGGTCGGGGAGCTGTTTTTT,CAWSDDSVGELFF
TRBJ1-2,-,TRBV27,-,TGTGCCAGCAGAACAGGGCGCGGTGGGGCTACCTTC,CASRTGRGGATF
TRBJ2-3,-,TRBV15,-,TGTGCCACCAGCAGATACGCTAGCGTATTTAGCACAGATACGCAGTATTTT,CATSRYASVFSTDTQYF
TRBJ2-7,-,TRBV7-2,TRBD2,TGTGCCAGCAGCCCCGGGACTAGCGGGAGTGTTGGCGAGCAGTACTTC,CASSPGTSGSVGEQYF
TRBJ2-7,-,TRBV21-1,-,TGTGCCAGCAGCAAAGGGCGACAGTCTTATGCCAACTGCGAGCAGTACTTC,CASSKGRQSYANCEQYF
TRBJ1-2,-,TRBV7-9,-,TGTGCCACCCCGGAGGGCAGTAACTATGGCTACACCTTC,CATPEGSNYGYTF
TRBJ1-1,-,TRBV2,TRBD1,TGTGCCAGCAGTGAAGCGTCGACAGGGTCGAACACTGAAGCTTTCTTT,CASSEASTGSNTEAFF
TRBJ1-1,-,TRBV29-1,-,TGCAGCGTTGAATTTGGGAGGCTGAACACTGAAGCTTTCTTT,CSVEFGRLNTEAFF
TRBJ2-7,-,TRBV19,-,TGTGCCAGTAGTACTTTACAGGAGAGCTCCTACGAGCAGTACTTC,CASSTLQESSYEQYF
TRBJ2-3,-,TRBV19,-,TGTGCCAGTAGGGACTTCACAGATACGCAGTATTTT,CASRDFTDTQYF
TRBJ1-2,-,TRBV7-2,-,TGTGCCAGCAGCTTATCGGCCGCGGATGGCTACACCTTC,CASSLSAADGYTF
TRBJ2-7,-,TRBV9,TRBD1,TGTGCCAGCAGCGCCCCCGGGACAGGGAGCTACGAGCAGTACTTC,CASSAPGTGSYEQYF
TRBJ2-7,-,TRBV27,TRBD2,TGTGCCAGCAGTATAGGGGTTAGCGGGAGCTACGAGCAGTACTTC,CASSIGVSGSYEQYF
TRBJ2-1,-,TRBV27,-,TGTGCCAGCAGTTTTGGTAGCGGCGCCTACAATGAGCAGTTCTTC,CASSFGSGAYNEQFF
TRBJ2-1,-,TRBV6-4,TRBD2,TGTGCCAGCAGTCCCTTCCGAGCTAGCGGAGACAATGAGCAGTTCTTC,CASSPFRASGDNEQFF
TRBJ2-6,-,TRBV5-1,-,TGCGCCAGCAGCGCAGGTTCTGGGGCCAACGTCCTGACTTTC,CASSAGSGANVLTF
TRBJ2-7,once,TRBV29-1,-,TGCAGCGTTAAACATGGCTACGAGCAGTACTTC,CSVKHGYEQYF
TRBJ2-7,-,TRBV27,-,TGTGCCAGCAGTATAACATCGGGGGAGCAGTACTTC,CASSITSGEQYF